The next 31 T cell receptor beta chains were all read from a single sample in a study of response to subunit inactivated influenza vaccine. MiXCR, applied by TCRdb to the RT-PCR reads, yields one record per CDR3 protein. The table shows roughly 780,000 distinct CDR3 sequences, with approximately 18% occurring only once. The sample in question was PBMCs from blood, obtained 5 days after vaccination. The receptor source for this set is a man aged 45-60 years who received an inactivated influenza vaccine.

The rearrangement uses TRBV10-3 and TRBJ1-5; TRBD1 agrees at 7 bases. There are 15 residues in the CDR3. Germline CDR1 is ENHRY and CDR2 is SYGVKD. Trimming cost V 4 bases and J 1 base; bases outside gene matches: 4. The CDR3 bases are TGTGCCATCAGTGCCCAGGGGGACAGCAATCAGCCCCAGCATTTT. As protein: CAISAQGDSNQPQHF.

This clonotype was found a few times. This sequence joins TRBV7-2 and TRBJ2-7, with 11 bases fitting TRBD1. Per the germline V gene, CDR1 is SGHTA and CDR2 is FQGNSA. J lost 3 bases, V lost 5 bases, and 3 bases had no gene match. This CDR3 contains 14 residues. The chain's CDR3 is CASSGGTGGYEQYF. CDR3 nucleotide sequence: TGTGCCAGCAGCGGAGGGACAGGGGGCTACGAGCAGTACTTC. Full variable domain (outside the CDR3, taken from reference TRBV7-2 and TRBJ2-7): GAGVSQSPSNKVTEKGKDVELRCDPISGHTALYWYRQSLGQGLEFLIYFQGNSAPDKSGLPSDRFSAERTGGSVSTLTIQRTQQEDSAVYLCASSGGTGGYEQYFGPGTRLTVT.

The chain couples TRBV28 to TRBJ1-1; unclear D gene. The V gene lost 6 bases and the J gene lost 5 bases, with 13 bases spanning the gap. CDR1 is MDHEN, CDR2 SYDVKM, per germline. CDR3 length: 13 amino acids. The CDR3 loop reads CASRGGGWTEAFF. DNA of the CDR3: TGTGCCAGCAGGGGCGGAGGGTGGACTGAAGCTTTCTTT.

This clonotype turned up a few times. The chain employs TRBV20-1 and TRBJ1-1, with a possible D match to TRBD1 (6 bases). The germline V gene encodes CDR1 DFQATT and CDR2 SNEGSKA (reference sequence). The length of the CDR3 is 12 residues. Trimming left V 3 bases short and J 6 bases short, with 11 bases between. The CDR3 sequence is CSASRGGAEAFF. The DNA for the CDR3 is TGCAGTGCTAGTAGGGGGGGTGCTGAAGCTTTCTTT.

This clonotype was seen at least ten times. V usage is TRBV27 and J usage is TRBJ1-6; D is uncertain. The ends were cut back, 5 bases at V and 7 bases at J, with 6 bases in the middle. Germline V lookup: CDR1 MNHEY, CDR2 SMNVEV (reference sequence). The CDR3 runs to 12 residues. CDR3 coding DNA: TGTGCCAGCAGTAATGGGAATTCACCCCTCCACTTT. Amino acids: CASSNGNSPLHF.

This clonotype was counted ten times or more. The gene calls are TRBV20-1 and TRBJ2-5; 14 nucleotides align to TRBD2. V lost 3 bases and J lost 4; bases outside the gene matches: 4. Germline lookup yields CDR1 DFQATT and CDR2 SNEGSKA (reference sequence). This CDR3 region has 15 residues. The CDR3 reads CSARGLAGELETQYF. The CDR3 nucleotides read TGCAGTGCTAGGGGACTAGCGGGAGAATTAGAGACCCAGTACTTC.

The chain recombines TRBV11-2 with TRBJ2-1, with 13 bases lining up with TRBD2. The CDR3 consists of 21 residues. The germline V gene encodes CDR1 SGHAT and CDR2 FQNNGV. Germline trimming cut 4 bases from V and 7 bases from J; bases unmatched to any gene: 22. The CDR3 DNA reads TGTGCCAGCAGCTCTGGACTAGCGGGAGTAACTTGGAAGGAGGCGGGGAATGAGCAGTTCTTC. Its protein is CASSSGLAGVTWKEAGNEQFF.

This clonotype came up many times. The chain employs TRBV11-2 and TRBJ2-1, with D possibly TRBD2 on 5 matching bases. Germline V CDR1 and CDR2: SGHAT, FQNNGV. Between the trimmed V and J ends, which lost 5 bases and 0 bases, there was a span of 11 bases. The CDR3 is made up of 15 amino acids. The CDR3 sequence: CASSQRVGSYNEQFF. As DNA, the CDR3 is TGTGCCAGCAGCCAGAGGGTAGGCTCCTACAATGAGCAGTTCTTC.

The chain carries TRBV5-6 and TRBJ1-1, with TRBD1 as a possible D gene (6 bases). Germline V gene data show CDR1 as SGHDT and CDR2 as YYEEEE. The V and J ends lost 2 bases and 6 bases respectively, with 14 bases between them. CDR3 length equals 14 residues. The CDR3 bases are TGTGCCAGCAGCTTTATTGGCAGGGGAGCTGAAGCTTTCTTT. Protein product: CASSFIGRGAEAFF.

A few counts support this clonotype. This chain connects TRBV7-2 to TRBJ2-3; D remains unclear. V lost 0 bases and J 1 base, leaving 8 bases between the germline ends. The CDR3 spans 15 residues. CDR1 is SGHTA and CDR2 is FQGNSA in the germline V gene. The CDR3 bases are TGTGCCAGCAGCTTAGCAATTCTCGGCACAGATACGCAGTATTTT. Its protein product is CASSLAILGTDTQYF. The complete variable domain, with remaining parts taken from reference TRBV7-2 and TRBJ2-3, reads GAGVSQSPSNKVTEKGKDVELRCDPISGHTALYWYRQSLGQGLEFLIYFQGNSAPDKSGLPSDRFSAERTGGSVSTLTIQRTQQEDSAVYLCASSLAILGTDTQYFGPGTRLTVL.

This chain uses TRBV15 with TRBJ2-7; D perhaps matches TRBD2 (5 bases). CDR3 size: 16 residues. Trimming left V 3 bases short and J 1 base short, with 16 bases between. Germline V gives CDR1 LNHNV, CDR2 YYDKDF (reference sequence). The CDR3 nucleotides read TGTGCCACCAGCAGTTTAGAGTACCGGGGTTCCTACGAGCAGTACTTC. Translation: CATSSLEYRGSYEQYF. The whole variable domain, remainder taken from reference TRBV15 and TRBJ2-7, is DAMVIQNPRYQVTQFGKPVTLSCSQTLNHNVMYWYQQKSSQAPKLLFHYYDKDFNNEADTPDNFQSRRPNTSFCFLDIRSPGLGDTAMYLCATSSLEYRGSYEQYFGPGTRLTVT.

This chain connects TRBV18 to TRBJ2-6, with 9 bases aligning to TRBD2. The CDR3 contains 19 residues. V shed 2 bases and J 0 bases; nucleotides not matched to a gene: 8. Germline V lookup: CDR1 KGHSH, CDR2 LQKENI. CDR3 in amino acids: CASSPVSASGNSGANVLTF. CDR3 in DNA: TGTGCCAGCTCACCAGTATCGGCTAGCGGGAACTCTGGGGCCAACGTCCTGACTTTC.

The V call is TRBV27, the J call TRBJ1-1, with 8 bases lining up with TRBD1. The germline V gene has CDR1 MNHEY and CDR2 SMNVEV (reference sequence). Trimming took 6 bases from V and 6 from J; bases not matched to a gene: 9. CDR3 length equals 14 residues. This CDR3 is CASRSGTGGSEAFF. The CDR3 bases are TGTGCCAGCAGGTCGGGCACAGGGGGTTCTGAAGCTTTCTTT.

There are a few counts of this clonotype. The chain is built from TRBV3-1 and TRBJ2-7; TRBD1 matches 9 bases. Unmatched junction bases numbered 9, after V lost 4 bases and J lost 5 bases. There are 15 residues in the CDR3. From germline, CDR1 is LGHDT and CDR2 YNNKEL (reference sequence). CDR3 sequence reads: CASSPSGTGKNEQYF. The CDR3, as DNA: TGTGCCAGCAGCCCGAGCGGGACAGGGAAGAACGAGCAGTACTTC.

The sample holds a few counts of this clonotype. The rearrangement uses TRBV27 and TRBJ2-7; D remains ambiguous. CDR1 and CDR2 from the germline V gene are MNHEY and SMNVEV (reference sequence). CDR3 length: 15 residues. V dropped 2 bases and J dropped 2 bases, with 13 bases sitting between them. The CDR3 is CASSLLFGSPYEQYF. The CDR3, as DNA: TGTGCCAGCAGTTTACTTTTCGGCAGTCCCTACGAGCAGTACTTC.

The chain has TRBV7-2 and TRBJ2-2; D is undetermined. Per germline, CDR1 SGHTA and CDR2 FQGNSA. The CDR3 sequence is 14 residues long. V lost 1 base and J 6 bases, leaving 9 bases between the germline ends. Written as DNA, the CDR3 is TGTGCCAGCAGCTTAGGGGCAACATCCGGGGAGCTGTTTTTT. This codes for CASSLGATSGELFF.

This chain uses TRBV28 with TRBJ2-5, with D maybe TRBD2 (5 bases). The CDR3 is 15 amino acids. Germline V gene sequence: CDR1 MDHEN, CDR2 SYDVKM. The germline V and J ends were trimmed by 3 bases and 4 bases, with 15 bases remaining between them. CDR3 in DNA: TGTGCCAGCAGTTTCCGGTTTGGGGAGTTAGAGACCCAGTACTTC. It is translated as CASSFRFGELETQYF.

The V gene is TRBV20-1, the J gene TRBJ1-6; TRBD1 might be the D (5 bases). CDR1 and CDR2 from the germline V gene are DFQATT and SNEGSKA (reference sequence). The CDR3 extends over 14 amino acids. Trimming removed 5 bases from V and 6 bases from J, with 14 bases in between. CDR3: CSAGRDRFNSPLHF. CDR3 coding DNA: TGCAGTGCTGGCCGGGACCGGTTTAATTCACCCCTCCACTTT.

The chain couples TRBV20-1 to TRBJ1-5, with a possible D match to TRBD1 (5 bases). Germline lookup yields CDR1 DFQATT and CDR2 SNEGSKA (reference sequence). V was shortened by 7 bases and J by 5 bases, with 15 bases between the two germline ends. CDR3 length: 13 residues. The CDR3 region has the DNA TGCAGTGGATCGGGCGGGGGAGATCAGCCCCAGCATTTT. It is translated as CSGSGGGDQPQHF.

The chain has TRBV5-1 and TRBJ2-3; 10 bases fit TRBD1. The V gene's germline CDR1 is SGHRS and CDR2 YFSETQ. V shed 5 bases and J 3 bases; nucleotides not matched to a gene: 6. The CDR3 extends over 15 amino acids. The CDR3 reads CASRTGGYVTDTQYF. CDR3 bases: TGCGCCAGCAGGACAGGGGGCTATGTAACAGATACGCAGTATTTT.

The chain employs TRBV7-2 and TRBJ2-2, with TRBD2 identical over 9 bases. Germline CDR1 reads SGHTA; CDR2 reads FQGNSA. There are 15 residues in the CDR3. J lost 9 bases, V lost 1 base, and 6 bases had no gene match. CDR3 sequence: CASSLGGTSPRELFF. In DNA, the CDR3 is TGTGCCAGCAGCTTAGGTGGGACTAGCCCAAGGGAGCTGTTTTTT.

The J gene is TRBJ2-6, the V gene TRBV30; the D gene is possibly TRBD1 (5 bases). The CDR3 is 14 amino acids. Germline V gene data show CDR1 as GTSNPN and CDR2 as SVGIG (reference sequence). The CDR3 spells CARGLSSGANVLTF. Here the CDR3 DNA reads TGTGCTAGGGGCCTTTCGTCTGGGGCCAACGTCCTGACTTTC. The full variable domain, its missing parts supplied by reference TRBV30 and TRBJ2-6, is SQTIHQWPATLVQPVGSPLSLECTVEGTSNPNLYWYRQAAGRGLQLLFYSVGIGQISSEVPQNLSASRPQDRQFILSSKKLLLSDSGFYLCARGLSSGANVLTFGAGSRLTVL.

J is TRBJ2-2 and V is TRBV12-3 or TRBV12-4; possibly TRBD2 for D (6 bases). V was shortened by 6 bases and J by 4 bases, with 15 bases between the two germline ends. CDR3 length: 15 amino acids. The CDR3 region is CASSLRSGVTGELFF. In DNA form, the CDR3 reads TGTGCCAGCAGCCTCCGTTCGGGGGTCACCGGGGAGCTGTTTTTT.

This clonotype was counted many times. An end of the junction differs from the germline gene, which may be a read error. V is TRBV6-5 and J is TRBJ2-1; the D is unclear. Per germline, CDR1 MNHEY and CDR2 SVGAGI. This CDR3 has 10 amino acids. The chain's CDR3 is CASGYNEQFF. Here the CDR3 DNA reads TGTGCCAGCGGTTACAATGAGCAGTTCTTC.

This clonotype was picked up a small number of times. The genes are TRBV29-1 and TRBJ1-1; TRBD1 agrees at 7 bases. The ends lost 4 bases at V and 10 bases at J; junction bases unmatched: 6. CDR3 length equals 11 residues. Germline CDR1 and CDR2: SQVTM and ANQGSEA. The CDR3 DNA reads TGCAGCGTTGGGGACAGCGGTGGAGCTTTCTTT. Translation gives CSVGDSGGAFF. The complete variable domain, with remaining parts taken from reference TRBV29-1 and TRBJ1-1, reads SAVISQKPSRDICQRGTSLTIQCQVDSQVTMMFWYRQQPGQSLTLIATANQGSEATYESGFVIDKFPISRPNLTFSTLTVSNMSPEDSSIYLCSVGDSGGAFFGQGTRLTVV.

This clonotype was counted a few times. This chain joins TRBV7-9 and TRBJ1-6; D not resolved. Germline CDR1 and CDR2: SEHNR and FQNEAQ (reference sequence). The CDR3 is 13 amino acids. V dropped 4 bases and J dropped 10 bases, with 11 bases sitting between them. The CDR3 loop is CASSSTHGSPLHF. The CDR3 DNA is TGTGCCAGCAGCTCGACCCACGGATCACCCCTCCACTTT. Filled out from reference TRBV7-9 and TRBJ1-6, the complete variable domain reads DTGVSQNPRHKITKRGQNVTFRCDPISEHNRLYWYRQTLGQGPEFLTYFQNEAQLEKSRLLSDRFSAERPKGSFSTLEIQRTEQGDSAMYLCASSSTHGSPLHFGNGTRLTVT.

The rearrangement joins TRBV5-6 to TRBJ2-7; D is perhaps TRBD1 (5 bases). This CDR3 region has 15 residues. Germline assignment: CDR1 SGHDT and CDR2 YYEEEE. Trimming removed 4 bases at V and 2 bases at J, with 16 bases between. For the CDR3, the DNA is TGTGCCAGCAGCCCCCCGAGGCGACAGACCTACGAGCAGTACTTC. It codes for CASSPPRRQTYEQYF.

This clonotype came up a few times. The J gene is TRBJ1-2, the V gene TRBV2; D is unresolved. Germline V gives CDR1 SNHLY, CDR2 FYNNEI. The V end lost 6 bases, the J end lost 4 bases, and 21 bases lay between the germline ends. CDR3 length equals 16 residues. CDR3 amino acids: CASSTTDGRFLYGYTF. As DNA, the CDR3 is TGTGCCAGCAGCACTACCGACGGGCGGTTCCTCTATGGCTACACCTTC. Full variable domain (outside the CDR3, taken from reference TRBV2 and TRBJ1-2): EPEVTQTPSHQVTQMGQEVILRCVPISNHLYFYWYRQILGQKVEFLVSFYNNEISEKSEIFDDQFSVERPDGSNFTLKIRSTKLEDSAMYFCASSTTDGRFLYGYTFGSGTRLTVV.

V gene TRBV6-1 combines with J gene TRBJ2-1; 9 bases match TRBD1. Losses at the gene ends were 6 bases for V and 0 bases for J; bases not matched to a gene: 6. Germline assignment: CDR1 MNHNS and CDR2 SASEGT. This CDR3 is built from 16 residues. The CDR3, as DNA: TGTGCCAGCAGGGACAGGGGATCCACCTCCTACAATGAGCAGTTCTTC. It yields the protein CASRDRGSTSYNEQFF.

This clonotype turned up a few times. The rearrangement links TRBV28 to TRBJ2-5, with a weak D call TRBD2 (5 bases). The CDR3 runs 12 residues. Trimming left V 8 bases short and J 5 bases short, with 12 bases between. CDR1 and CDR2 (germline): MDHEN, SYDVKM. The DNA of the CDR3 is TGTGCCAGCGGTGAAGGGAGTGAGACCCAGTACTTC. Translation: CASGEGSETQYF.

The J gene is TRBJ2-1, the V gene TRBV30; 8 positions match TRBD1. The CDR3 is 13 residues long. Germline lookup yields CDR1 GTSNPN and CDR2 SVGIG (reference sequence). Losses at the gene ends were 2 bases for V and 9 bases for J; bases not matched to a gene: 6. CDR3: CAWSTQGAGEQFF. As DNA, the CDR3 is TGTGCCTGGAGTACGCAGGGGGCCGGTGAGCAGTTCTTC.